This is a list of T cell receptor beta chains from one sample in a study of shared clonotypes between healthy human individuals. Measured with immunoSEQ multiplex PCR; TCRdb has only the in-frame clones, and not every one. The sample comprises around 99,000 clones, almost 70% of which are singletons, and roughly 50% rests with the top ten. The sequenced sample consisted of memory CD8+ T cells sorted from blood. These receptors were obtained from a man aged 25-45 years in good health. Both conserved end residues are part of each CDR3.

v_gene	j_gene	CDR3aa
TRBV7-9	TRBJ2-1	CASSINRLAGVNEQFF
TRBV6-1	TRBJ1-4	CASSEEEGKGEKLFF
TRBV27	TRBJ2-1	CASSLRRTSDNEQFF
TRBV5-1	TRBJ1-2	CASSVKDHYGYTF
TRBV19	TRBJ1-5	CASSIVKGGNQPQHF
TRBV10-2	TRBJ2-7	CASSPAGGPVEQYF
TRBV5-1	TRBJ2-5	CASSSTKQETQYF
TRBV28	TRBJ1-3	CASSETGTGNTIYF
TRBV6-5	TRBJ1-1	CASSRVENTEAFF
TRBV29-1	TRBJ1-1	CSVGDTNMNTEAFF
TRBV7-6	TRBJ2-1	CASSSRSDTNNEQFF
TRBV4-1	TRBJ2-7	CASSQSGTAYSEQYF
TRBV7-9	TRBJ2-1	CATKPLVPEQFF
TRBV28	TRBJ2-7	CASEAGTYEQYF
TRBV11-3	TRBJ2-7	CASSPSLGRPDEQYF
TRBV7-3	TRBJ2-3	CASSGPSGASTDTQYF
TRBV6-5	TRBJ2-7	CASSYSGGGSYEQYF
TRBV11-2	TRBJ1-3	CASSPRQGNSGNTIYF
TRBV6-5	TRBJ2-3	CASGSPGTDTQYF
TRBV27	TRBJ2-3	CASSRLATDTQYF
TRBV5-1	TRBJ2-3	CASSPDLMRAGKVDTQYF
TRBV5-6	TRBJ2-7	CASSLGVGAYEQYF
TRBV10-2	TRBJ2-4	CASSELAKNIQYF
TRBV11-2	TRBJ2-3	CASSLAGLNTQYF
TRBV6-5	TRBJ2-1	CASTLREAPYNEQFF
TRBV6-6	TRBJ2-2	CASRGRERENTGELFF
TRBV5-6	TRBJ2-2	CASTQGLAGTGELFF
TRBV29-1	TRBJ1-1	CSVGYRNTEAFF
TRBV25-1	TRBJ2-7	CASSGVSYEQYF
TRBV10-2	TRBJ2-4	CASSEWHAKNIQYF
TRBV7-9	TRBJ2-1	CASSTQGYEQFF
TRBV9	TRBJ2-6	CASSPRLAGGSGANVLTF
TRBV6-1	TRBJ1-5	CASSEGVDGTAWPQHF
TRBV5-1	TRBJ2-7	CASSLDRTYEQYF
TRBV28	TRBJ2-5	CASSPRVGQETQYF
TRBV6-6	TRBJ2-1	CASSYSSGNEQFF
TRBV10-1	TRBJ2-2	CASSEQGLDTGELFF
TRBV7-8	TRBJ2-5	CASSERETQYF